These 23 T cell receptor beta chains came from one sample sequenced in a study of blood T cells in healthy people across ages. Primers used in a second PCR of roughly 6 to 11 cycles were a sample-barcoded 5' primer and a J-beta primer mix. TCRdb reprocessed the 5' RACE reads via MiXCR and lists one record per CDR3 protein. The sample includes roughly 800,000 distinct CDR3 sequences, roughly 34% seen only once; the top ten take over 10%. Input material: blood. The receptors stem from a man aged 18-30 years in good health.

V usage is TRBV3-1 and J usage is TRBJ1-6; TRBD1 is a possible D gene (5 bases). The V end lost 4 bases, the J end lost 8 bases, and 9 bases lay between the germline ends. CDR1 and CDR2 (germline): LGHDT, YNNKEL (reference sequence). The CDR3 length is 13 residues. In DNA form, the CDR3 reads TGTGCCAGCAGCCGGGACGGATATTCACCCCTCCACTTT. Its protein is CASSRDGYSPLHF.

As concerns this clonotype: One base away lies a much larger clone, so this may be a sequencing read error. The chain couples TRBV4-3 to TRBJ2-3; 11 bases line up with TRBD1. Germline V lookup: CDR1 LGHNA, CDR2 YSLEER. The CDR3 has 16 residues. The CDR3 is CACSQAWTGGADTQYF. The CDR3 coding sequence is TGCGCCTGCAGCCAAGCCTGGACAGGGGGCGCAGATACGCAGTATTTT.

This clonotype showed up many times. J is TRBJ2-3 and V is TRBV2; no definite D call. The CDR3 consists of 11 residues. V was cut by 7 bases and J by 6 bases, with 8 bases left in between. Per germline, CDR1 SNHLY and CDR2 FYNNEI. In nucleotides, the CDR3 is TGTGCCAGCACTATTCGGGATACGCAGTATTTT. Protein sequence: CASTIRDTQYF.

The chain has TRBV24-1 and TRBJ1-5; 7 bases match TRBD1. The germline V gene has CDR1 KGHDR and CDR2 SFDVKD. The CDR3 extends over 15 amino acids. Germline trimming cut 3 bases from V and 3 bases from J; bases unmatched to any gene: 4. The CDR3 spells CATSDATGVNQPQHF. For the CDR3, the DNA is TGTGCCACCAGTGATGCTACAGGGGTCAATCAGCCCCAGCATTTT.

The table lists this clonotype with many counts. V usage is TRBV12-3 or TRBV12-4 and J usage is TRBJ2-7, with TRBD1 matching 8 bases. The CDR3 covers 14 residues. J was trimmed by 4 bases and V by 4 bases; bases with no gene match: 6. CDR3 in DNA: TGTGCCAGCAGTTCCGGGACAGGCCAATACGAGCAGTACTTC. This encodes CASSSGTGQYEQYF.

This CDR3 reads CASSPLGGGTYEQYF. For the CDR3, the DNA is TGTGCCAGCTCACCATTAGGGGGGGGAACCTACGAGCAGTACTTC. V is TRBV18 and J is TRBJ2-7, with a weak D call TRBD2 (7 bases). The germline V gene has CDR1 KGHSH and CDR2 LQKENI. V lost 2 bases, J lost 2 bases, and 13 bases lay in between. The CDR3 length is 15 residues.

This clonotype showed up just a few times. The chain couples TRBV4-3 to TRBJ2-7, with a weak D call TRBD2 (5 bases). This CDR3 comprises 14 residues. The V gene's germline CDR1 is LGHNA and CDR2 YSLEER. Trimming removed 0 bases from V and 2 bases from J, with 8 bases in between. CDR3: CASSQDLEAYEQYF. The CDR3 DNA reads as TGCGCCAGCAGCCAAGATTTGGAGGCCTACGAGCAGTACTTC.

This clonotype was found many times. The chain joins TRBV12-3 or TRBV12-4 to TRBJ2-7; the D gene is possibly TRBD2 (5 bases). The V and J ends lost 5 bases and 3 bases respectively, with 8 bases between them. The CDR3 has 12 amino acids. As DNA, the CDR3 is TGTGCCAGCAGTCGTGGAGGCTACGAGCAGTACTTC. Protein: CASSRGGYEQYF.

Details on this clonotype: Its ends do not fully match the called genes, so a read error is possible. The chain employs TRBV7-7 and TRBJ2-6; tentatively, D is TRBD1 or TRBD2 (5 bases each). The CDR3 length is 12 residues. Germline CDR1 and CDR2: SSHAT and FNYEAQ (reference sequence). Written as DNA, the CDR3 is TGTGCTAGCAGTGGGGGAGCCAACGTCCTGACTTTC. It specifies CASSGGANVLTF.

The chain employs TRBV29-1 and TRBJ1-1, with 7 bases matching TRBD1. There are 13 residues in the CDR3. V was pared by 6 bases and J by 0 bases, with 4 bases of the junction left unmatched. Germline-derived CDR1 and CDR2 are SQVTM and ANQGSEA. CDR3 protein: CSVQGGLNTEAFF. The CDR3 DNA is TGCAGCGTCCAGGGGGGCTTGAACACTGAAGCTTTCTTT.

Only a few counts were recorded for this clonotype. J is TRBJ1-1 and V is TRBV5-1, with D possibly being TRBD1 (5 bases). Germline V lookup: CDR1 SGHRS, CDR2 YFSETQ. Deletions cut 0 bases from V and 2 bases from J, with 11 bases between. This CDR3 spans 15 amino acids. CDR3 bases: TGCGCCAGCAGCTTGGAGGTCAGGGCTAACACTGAAGCTTTCTTT. The encoded protein is CASSLEVRANTEAFF.

This clonotype has just one count. The V gene is TRBV20-1, the J gene TRBJ2-2; maybe TRBD1 (5 bases). The length of the CDR3 is 12 residues. With 2 bases removed from V and 5 bases from J, the gap between germline ends came to 6 bases. Germline V gene data show CDR1 as DFQATT and CDR2 as SNEGSKA (reference sequence). In DNA, the CDR3 is TGCAGTGCTAGAAGACAGACCGGGGAGCTGTTTTTT. Translated: CSARRQTGELFF.

The J gene is TRBJ2-5, the V gene TRBV4-1; D is unclear. Germline values: CDR1 MGHRA, CDR2 YSYEKL. CDR3 length: 14 residues. V was cut by 1 base and J by 0 bases, with 6 bases left in between. The CDR3 loop is CASSQGRHQETQYF. CDR3 coding DNA: TGCGCCAGCAGCCAAGGCAGACACCAAGAGACCCAGTACTTC.

V usage is TRBV20-1 and J usage is TRBJ1-2; D remains ambiguous. Per germline, CDR1 DFQATT and CDR2 SNEGSKA (reference sequence). V was pared by 0 bases and J by 8 bases, with 7 bases between. This CDR3 region has 11 residues. CDR3 nucleotides: TGCAGTGCTAGAGAACTAGAGGGCTACACCTTC. Translating it yields CSARELEGYTF.

This clonotype was detected only a few times. The J gene is TRBJ1-4, the V gene TRBV3-1; 8 nucleotides align to TRBD1. V dropped 3 bases and J dropped 8; count of bases not matched to a gene: 8. Germline V lookup: CDR1 LGHDT, CDR2 YNNKEL (reference sequence). This CDR3 has 15 amino acids. The CDR3 reads CASSHPGQGGEKLFF. The CDR3 DNA follows: TGTGCCAGCAGCCACCCCGGACAGGGAGGGGAAAAACTGTTTTTT.

The chain is built from TRBV7-2 and TRBJ1-1, with 10 bases matching TRBD1. V trimming: 5 bases; J trimming: 0 bases; junction bases outside the gene matches: 6. Germline V gene lookup returns CDR1 SGHTA and CDR2 FQGNSA. This CDR3 is built from 16 residues. CDR3 DNA: TGTGCCAGCAGCCTCCGGGACAGGGGCCTGAACACTGAAGCTTTCTTT. Its protein product is CASSLRDRGLNTEAFF.

In its sample, this clonotype was seen a few times. The V and J genes are TRBV20-1 and TRBJ1-4, with D tentatively TRBD1 (6 bases). Germline-derived CDR1 and CDR2 are DFQATT and SNEGSKA (reference sequence). This CDR3 has 12 residues. The germline V and J ends were trimmed by 5 bases and 15 bases, with 19 bases remaining between them. This CDR3 is CSALRSRQEVFF. The DNA for the CDR3 is TGCAGTGCTCTCCGCTCCCGACAGGAGGTGTTTTTT.

Points on this clonotype: One end of the junction does not line up with germline, which may come from a read error. The chain uses TRBV6-6 and TRBJ1-6; no clear D. Germline V gene sequence: CDR1 MNHNY, CDR2 SVGAGI (reference sequence). The CDR3 extends over 14 amino acids. The CDR3, as DNA: TGTGCCAGCAGTGACTCGGCTGGGAATTCACCCCTCCACTTT. As protein: CASSDSAGNSPLHF.

This clonotype was detected many times. The V and J genes are TRBV7-2 and TRBJ2-5; D unclear. Trimming removed 4 bases at V and 1 base at J, with 7 bases between. The CDR3 length is 13 residues. CDR1 and CDR2 from the germline V gene are SGHTA and FQGNSA. CDR3 amino acids: CASSSLSQETQYF. The CDR3 bases are TGTGCCAGCAGCTCCCTATCCCAAGAGACCCAGTACTTC.

V gene TRBV15 combines with J gene TRBJ1-1; tentatively, D is TRBD1 (6 bases). The CDR3 has 15 residues. Germline lookup yields CDR1 LNHNV and CDR2 YYDKDF (reference sequence). Trimming took off 3 bases at V and 8 bases at J, with 19 bases between the two ends. The CDR3, as DNA: TGTGCCACCAGCAGGCAACCCTACAGGGAAATGGAAGCTTTCTTT. Its translation: CATSRQPYREMEAFF.

This clonotype was detected only a few times. The chain employs TRBV6-1 and TRBJ1-2; D is undetermined. Trimming removed 4 bases from V and 8 bases from J, with 14 bases in between. Germline CDR1 and CDR2: MNHNS and SASEGT. This CDR3 region has 13 residues. The DNA of the CDR3 is TGTGCCAGCAGTGTCGGCAGATCGAGCGGCTACACCTTC. This codes for CASSVGRSSGYTF.

This clonotype was found many times. The chain recombines TRBV4-3 with TRBJ2-1, with TRBD1 identical over 7 bases. Germline assignment: CDR1 LGHNA and CDR2 YSLEER. This CDR3 is 14 amino acids long. The V and J ends lost 3 bases and 5 bases, in that order; junction bases with no gene match: 4. The CDR3 loop reads CASSHLGQNNEQFF. CDR3 bases: TGCGCCAGCAGCCACCTGGGACAGAACAATGAGCAGTTCTTC.

This chain connects TRBV3-1 to TRBJ1-2; D unclear. The CDR3 length is 13 residues. V was shortened by 4 bases and J by 9 bases, with 15 bases between the two germline ends. CDR1 LGHDT and CDR2 YNNKEL come from the germline V gene (reference sequence). CDR3 sequence: CASSPTGRDSYTF. DNA of the CDR3: TGTGCCAGCAGCCCAACGGGTCGGGATAGCTACACCTTC.